This TCR beta chain was observed in a study of cytomegalovirus exposure and HLA in healthy donors. Study observations and caveats: Accounts indicate the classifier identified cytomegalovirus status with strong specificity and sensitivity.

CDR1 SGDLS and CDR2 YYNGEE come from the germline V gene. The CDR3 loop spans 16 amino acids. With V trimmed by 0 bases and J by 6 bases, 10 bases remained unmatched. Primers: 60 Vbeta forward and 13 Jbeta reverse. As originally analysed: Approximately 79 million unique TCR beta chains, 9.5 million to 11 million of them shared, were counted by a later analysis. Data came from immunoSEQ multiplex PCR; TCRdb stores just in-frame clones and leaves some out. V and J calls and clone size are as listed in that table; D and trimming were resolved from the DNA. The sample records fewer than 250,000 clones, about four fifths being singletons. Every donor was a healthy person donating bone marrow. Concerning this clone itself: Its target is unknown.

The TCR sequence derives from a man aged 18-30 years in good health and CMV-seronegative. The rearrangement links TRBV9 to TRBJ1-1, with 8 bases fitting TRBD1. Sequencing used PBMCs. The CDR3 protein is CASSVASNRGSAEAFF. CDR3 in DNA: TGTGCCAGCAGCGTAGCATCCAACAGGGGGAGTGCTGAAGCTTTCTTT.